Each of the 23 T cell receptor beta chains below was sequenced from the same sample in a study of T cell responses to AZD1222 COVID-19 vaccine. TCRdb's table, derived via immunoSEQ multiplex PCR, lists solely in-frame clones and lacks some. Here the sample spans 25,000 to 30,000 clones, over 80% being singletons. The sample in question was peripheral blood, obtained 28 days after the second AZD1222 dose. The receptors here all came from an adult who received the AZD1222 COVID-19 vaccine.

This chain uses TRBV5-4 with TRBJ2-6; the match to TRBD1 covers 9 bases. This CDR3 region has 16 residues. CDR1 and CDR2 (germline): SGHNT, YYREEE (reference sequence). With 4 bases clipped from V and 0 bases from J, the junction kept 2 bases outside the gene matches. DNA for the CDR3: TGTGCCAGCAGCCCGACAGGGGGCTCTGGGGCCAACGTCCTGACTTTC. The encoded protein is CASSPTGGSGANVLTF.

This clone was seen a handful of times. The rearrangement joins TRBV6-1 to TRBJ1-2, with D hard to call. The CDR3 totals 15 residues. Per germline, CDR1 MNHNS and CDR2 SASEGT. The V end lost 1 base, the J end lost 5 bases, and 14 bases lay between the germline ends. The CDR3 bases are TGTGCCAGCAGTGAAGTAGGCAGGAAACCGTATGGCTACACCTTC. It is translated as CASSEVGRKPYGYTF.

This chain joins TRBV10-3 and TRBJ1-3; D gene uncertain. CDR3 length: 12 residues. CDR1 and CDR2 from the germline V gene are ENHRY and SYGVKD. V shed 9 bases and J shed 4 bases, with 10 bases lying between them. The CDR3 here is CAISVQGNTIYF. Written as DNA, the CDR3 is TGTGCCATTTCCGTGCAGGGAAACACCATATATTTT.

This chain uses TRBV19 with TRBJ2-1; TRBD2 might be the D (6 bases). CDR1 and CDR2 from the germline V gene are LNHDA and SQIVND (reference sequence). This CDR3 contains 16 residues. V dropped 3 bases and J dropped 6 bases, with 18 bases sitting between them. CDR3 bases: TGTGCCAGTAGTATTTCGCGGGATCCTTACCGCAATGAGCAGTTCTTC. Protein: CASSISRDPYRNEQFF. Full variable domain (outside the CDR3, taken from reference TRBV19 and TRBJ2-1): DGGITQSPKYLFRKEGQNVTLSCEQNLNHDAMYWYRQDPGQGLRLIYYSQIVNDFQKGDIAEGYSVSREKKESFPLTVTSAQKNPTAFYLCASSISRDPYRNEQFFGPGTRLTVL.

The chain uses TRBV7-2 and TRBJ2-1; no definite D call. Germline V gives CDR1 SGHTA, CDR2 FQGNSA. The ends were cut back, 5 bases at V and 0 bases at J, with 14 bases in the middle. The CDR3 has 16 amino acids. The CDR3 DNA follows: TGTGCCAGCAGCCCGCGAAAGGGAAGCTCCTACAATGAGCAGTTCTTC. Encoded protein: CASSPRKGSSYNEQFF.

This clone was recorded only once. The chain joins TRBV28 to TRBJ1-4; 11 nucleotides line up with TRBD1. Germline V gene sequence: CDR1 MDHEN, CDR2 SYDVKM. J lost 8 bases, V lost 3 bases, and 8 bases had no gene match. CDR3 size: 16 residues. CDR3 region: CASSLWTGGAKEKLFF. CDR3 in DNA: TGTGCCAGCAGTTTGTGGACAGGGGGCGCGAAGGAAAAACTGTTTTTT.

The chain links TRBV28 to TRBJ2-7, with a possible D match to TRBD1 (6 bases). The CDR3 runs 16 residues. Germline CDR1 and CDR2: MDHEN and SYDVKM. Deletions cut 7 bases from V and 0 bases from J, with 19 bases between. The CDR3: CASITTGKQGSYEQYF. In DNA form, the CDR3 reads TGTGCCAGCATCACTACCGGGAAACAGGGCTCCTACGAGCAGTACTTC.

The V and J genes are TRBV7-2 and TRBJ1-2, with a tentative D call TRBD1 (6 bases). Germline V gives CDR1 SGHTA, CDR2 FQGNSA. This CDR3 region has 14 residues. With 7 bases removed from V and 10 bases from J, the gap between germline ends came to 22 bases. CDR3 DNA sequence: TGTGCCAGCACCCAACAAGGGGGAAGTCTTGACTACACCTTC. It encodes CASTQQGGSLDYTF.

The chain has TRBV5-1 and TRBJ2-3; TRBD1 might be the D (5 bases). The CDR3 consists of 14 residues. Germline lookup yields CDR1 SGHRS and CDR2 YFSETQ. The V and J ends lost 5 bases and 2 bases respectively, with 12 bases between them. The CDR3, as DNA: TGCGCCAGCAGTTTAGGGGATAACACAGATACGCAGTATTTT. This encodes CASSLGDNTDTQYF.

The CDR3 sequence: CASRPDRSLAKNIQYF. CDR3 nucleotide sequence: TGTGCCAGCAGGCCCGACAGGTCCTTAGCCAAAAACATTCAGTACTTC. This chain joins TRBV3-1 (or the pseudogene TRBV3-2) and TRBJ2-4; weak D call: TRBD1 (6 bases). Trimming took off 6 bases at V and 0 bases at J, with 15 bases between the two ends. Germline-derived CDR1 and CDR2 are LGHDT and YNNKEL (reference sequence). This CDR3 has 16 residues.

This chain links TRBV3-1 (or the pseudogene TRBV3-2) with TRBJ2-1; 8 bases match TRBD2. The CDR3 is 15 amino acids. CDR1 LGHDT and CDR2 YNNKEL come from the germline V gene (reference sequence). Unmatched junction bases numbered 10, after V lost 3 bases and J lost 9 bases. CDR3 loop: CASSQAISGIGEQFF. Here the CDR3 DNA reads TGTGCCAGCAGCCAGGCCATTAGCGGGATCGGTGAGCAGTTCTTC.

This clone was observed a single time. The chain employs TRBV4-2 and TRBJ2-3; D is perhaps TRBD1 (6 bases). CDR1 is LGHNA and CDR2 is YNFKEQ in the germline V gene. The CDR3 contains 16 residues. Trimming shortened V by 4 bases and J by 2 bases, and 16 bases separated the two germline ends. DNA of the CDR3: TGTGCCAGCAGCCCCAGGGGCCTCTCCGACACAGATACGCAGTATTTT. Protein: CASSPRGLSDTDTQYF.

This clone has just one count. The chain uses TRBV5-1 and TRBJ1-5, with D possibly matching TRBD1 (5 bases). This CDR3 spans 14 amino acids. Germline V lookup: CDR1 SGHRS, CDR2 YFSETQ. The V gene lost 2 bases and the J gene lost 6 bases, with 12 bases spanning the gap. In nucleotides, the CDR3 is TGCGCCAGCAGCTTTAACGGGGCGGGTCAGCCCCAGCATTTT. This gives the protein CASSFNGAGQPQHF.

The chain combines TRBV7-2 with TRBJ1-5; 7 bases map to TRBD1. The CDR3 runs to 15 residues. Trimming removed 6 bases from V and 1 base from J; junction bases left unmatched: 6. From germline, CDR1 is SGHTA and CDR2 FQGNSA. The CDR3 here is CASSFAQGSNQPQHF. As DNA, the CDR3 is TGTGCCAGCAGTTTCGCACAGGGGAGCAATCAGCCCCAGCATTTT.

This clone has a single count. The chain combines TRBV11-3 with TRBJ2-7; D may be TRBD1 (6 bases). The CDR3 has 15 residues. V was clipped by 0 bases and J by 3 bases, with 12 bases between them. Germline V CDR1 and CDR2: SGHNT, YENEEA. Here the CDR3 DNA reads TGTGCCAGCAGCTTAGATCTTGCCAGGGGCTACGAGCAGTACTTC. Translated: CASSLDLARGYEQYF.

This clone was seen only a few times. The V call is TRBV5-1, the J call TRBJ2-7, with 7 bases fitting TRBD1. Per germline, CDR1 SGHRS and CDR2 YFSETQ. The CDR3 runs 13 residues. The ends lost 5 bases at V and 4 bases at J; junction bases unmatched: 6. The CDR3: CASRIGTDYEQYF. DNA for the CDR3: TGCGCCAGCAGAATAGGGACAGATTACGAGCAGTACTTC.

The chain carries TRBV11-3 and TRBJ1-2, with 7 nucleotides matching TRBD1. Germline V gene data show CDR1 as SGHNT and CDR2 as YENEEA. This CDR3 is 14 amino acids long. Trimming at V came to 5 bases and at J to 7 bases, leaving 10 bases not matched to a gene. CDR3 DNA: TGTGCCAGCAGCATGCGAGAAGGGGGCGGTGGCTACACCTTC. Its protein is CASSMREGGGGYTF.

This sequence joins TRBV5-6 and TRBJ2-1, with D tentatively TRBD2 (6 bases). The CDR3 has 14 residues. With 10 bases removed from V and 3 bases from J, the gap between germline ends came to 17 bases. Germline CDR1 and CDR2: SGHDT and YYEEEE. CDR3 DNA sequence: TGTGCCCCCGGGCCCCGCGGGAACTACAATGAGCAGTTCTTC. This gives the protein CAPGPRGNYNEQFF.

This clone was seen once. For the CDR3, the DNA is TGTGCCAGTAGACGGTCTATCGGAAACACCATATATTTT. It specifies CASRRSIGNTIYF. V is TRBV19 and J is TRBJ1-3; D call uncertain. CDR3 size: 13 residues. Germline V gene lookup returns CDR1 LNHDA and CDR2 SQIVND (reference sequence). The V end lost 6 bases, the J end lost 4 bases, and 10 bases lay between the germline ends.

This chain connects TRBV6-6 to TRBJ1-1; the match to TRBD1 covers 7 bases. Germline V CDR1 and CDR2: MNHNY, SVGAGI (reference sequence). The CDR3 is 15 amino acids. Trimming removed 6 bases from V and 0 bases from J; junction bases left unmatched: 7. In nucleotides, the CDR3 is TGTGCCAGCAGCCAGACAGGGATCATGAACACTGAAGCTTTCTTT. This translates into CASSQTGIMNTEAFF.

This chain joins TRBV3-1 (or the pseudogene TRBV3-2) and TRBJ1-3; no clear D gene. V dropped 2 bases and J dropped 0 bases, with 8 bases sitting between them. The germline CDR1 and CDR2 sequences are LGHDT and YNNKEL (reference sequence). The CDR3 is 15 residues long. CDR3 protein: CASSQRGSSGNTIYF. The DNA for the CDR3 is TGTGCCAGCAGCCAACGCGGCTCCTCTGGAAACACCATATATTTT.

The chain employs TRBV6-5 and TRBJ1-1, with 11 bases identical to TRBD1. The CDR3 is made up of 14 amino acids. CDR1 and CDR2 (germline): MNHEY, SVGAGI. V trimming: 6 bases; J trimming: 5 bases; junction bases outside the gene matches: 5. CDR3 sequence: CASRGQGAGTEAFF. Written as DNA, the CDR3 is TGTGCCAGCAGAGGACAGGGGGCAGGGACTGAAGCTTTCTTT.

This chain joins TRBV7-3 and TRBJ2-7, with 14 bases lining up with TRBD2. CDR3 size: 15 residues. V shed 5 bases, J shed 2 bases, and the junction held 2 bases outside the gene matches. Per germline, CDR1 SGHTA and CDR2 FQGTGA. The CDR3 protein is CASSLGLAGAYEQYF. DNA of the CDR3: TGTGCCAGCAGCCTGGGACTAGCGGGGGCCTACGAGCAGTACTTC.